The following is a T cell receptor beta chain sequence with its context. Per germline, CDR1 SGHDT and CDR2 YYEEEE. V lost 8 bases and J lost 4; bases outside the gene matches: 18. The CDR3 consists of 18 residues. The data were obtained in a study of CDR3 diversity in severe acne. TCRdb re-analysed the PCR reads in MiXCR, keeping a single row per CDR3 protein. The repertoire holds about 97,000 distinct CDR3 sequences, with about half as singletons. The specimen sequenced was blood. This sequence originates from a male donor with acne. This chain links TRBV5-6 with TRBJ1-6; 7 positions agree with TRBD1. CDR3 nucleotides: TGTGCCAGTATGACTTGGGGGAGGGGGCGTTTTTATAATTCACCCCTCCACTTT. Translating it yields CASMTWGRGRFYNSPLHF.